This T cell receptor (beta chain) emerged from a study of T cells after somatic rescue of genetic block. V lost 5 bases, J lost 8 bases, and 15 bases lay in between. CDR1 is SGHVS and CDR2 is FQNEAQ in the germline V gene. This CDR3 region has 14 residues. Produced via immunoSEQ multiplex PCR; TCRdb's table is partial and in-frame only. The sample consists of fewer than 150,000 clones, approximately 90% of them appearing once. The chain joins TRBV7-8 to TRBJ1-4; D is perhaps TRBD1 (6 bases). This TCR derives from a woman under 30. Sequenced sample: peripheral blood mononuclear cells (PBMCs). The CDR3 nucleotides are TGTGCCAGCAGCGGGGAAGGGGGTGGGGAAAAACTGTTTTTT. It yields the protein CASSGEGGGEKLFF.